A selection of T cell receptor beta chains follows, all from one sample in a study of OX40 agonist ivuxolimab in advanced cancers. Assay: immunoSEQ multiplex PCR; the TCRdb copy retains only in-frame clones and omits some. The sample has about 50,000 clones; just under 85% are singletons. The material sequenced was CD4+ or CD8+ T cells sorted from blood, taken in a trial of the OX40 agonist ivuxolimab. The receptors were gathered from an adult with an advanced solid tumor such as melanoma, head and neck, liver or kidney cancer. CDR3s include the opening cysteine and the closing phenylalanine or tryptophan. Fields, in order: V gene, J gene, D gene, CDR3 protein. A D gene is named only where the DNA matches it firmly.

TRBV5-1,TRBJ2-2,-,CASSFGKFNTGELFF
TRBV28,TRBJ1-1,-,CASSPLAYRGTEAFF
TRBV11-2,TRBJ2-5,-,CASSPGYQETQYF
TRBV28,TRBJ2-7,-,CASKRNSYEQYF
TRBV6-6,TRBJ1-5,-,CASVRGGEGNQPQHF
TRBV5-1,TRBJ2-3,TRBD2,CASSLVASGSYADTQYF
TRBV11-3,TRBJ2-1,TRBD1,CASSPGQGDPYNEQFF
TRBV18,-,-,CASSLPRGSNEQYF
TRBV9,TRBJ1-2,TRBD1,CASSPGTGANYGYTF
TRBV6-1,TRBJ1-1,-,CASSEVRADQAFF
TRBV11-2,TRBJ2-7,TRBD1,CASSSTGLSYEQYF
TRBV28,TRBJ1-1,-,CASSFFMNTEAFF
TRBV5-1,TRBJ2-1,-,CASSVDADHLGGNEQFF
TRBV28,TRBJ1-4,TRBD1,CASSPETGNNEKLFF
TRBV5-1,TRBJ1-3,TRBD1,CASSLAGRGHGNTIYF
TRBV7-2,TRBJ2-7,-,CASSLDRVSGQYF